These 28 T cell receptor beta chains were sequenced from one sample in a study of blood T cell repertoires in COVID-19. The method was immunoSEQ multiplex PCR; TCRdb's version includes in-frame clones alone and lacks a portion of them. Of around 300,000 clones in the sample, over 75% are singletons; the top ten hold 3.5% to 4%. Sequencing input: peripheral blood. These receptors were taken from a woman aged 50 to 65 with active or convalescent COVID-19.

The chain combines TRBV10-3 with TRBJ1-1, with a weak D call TRBD1 (6 bases). The germline V gene encodes CDR1 ENHRY and CDR2 SYGVKD. Trimming shortened V by 6 bases and J by 1 base, and 12 bases separated the two germline ends. This CDR3 is built from 14 residues. Here the CDR3 reads CAISEQGPNTEAFF. The CDR3 DNA is TGTGCCATCAGCGAACAGGGCCCGAACACTGAAGCTTTCTTT.

The V and J genes are TRBV7-2 and TRBJ2-7, with 9 bases that match TRBD2. J gave up 7 bases and V 5 bases, and 15 bases lay outside the gene matches. The CDR3 extends over 16 amino acids. Looked up from germline, CDR1 is SGHTA and CDR2 is FQGNSA. The chain's CDR3 is CASSPQPSGVGPEQYF. For the CDR3, the DNA is TGTGCCAGCAGCCCTCAGCCTAGCGGGGTGGGTCCAGAGCAGTACTTC.

The J gene is TRBJ2-1, the V gene TRBV7-9; 8 positions match TRBD2. The length of the CDR3 is 15 residues. Germline CDR1 is SEHNR and CDR2 is FQNEAQ (reference sequence). J gave up 4 bases and V 5 bases, and 7 bases lay outside the gene matches. The DNA of the CDR3 is TGTGCCAGCAGCGCCGCGGGGGGCACATACAATGAGCAGTTCTTC. This translates into CASSAAGGTYNEQFF.

The chain carries TRBV6-5 and TRBJ1-2, with 8 positions matching TRBD1. The CDR3 is made up of 13 amino acids. CDR1 is MNHEY, CDR2 SVGAGI, per germline. The J segment lost 13 bases and the V segment lost 6 bases, leaving 13 bases of the junction unmatched. The CDR3 spells CASRDPGQVGRTF. In nucleotides, the CDR3 is TGTGCCAGCAGAGATCCGGGACAGGTTGGCCGCACCTTC.

The V gene is TRBV12-5, the J gene TRBJ1-5; D may be TRBD1 (6 bases). Germline values: CDR1 LGHNT, CDR2 FRNRAP. The CDR3 totals 18 residues. Trimming cost V 0 bases and J 0 bases, with 15 bases left between them. CDR3 in DNA: TGTGCTAGTGGTTTGGTAACCCTGGGGGCCTATAGCAATCAGCCCCAGCATTTT. Its translation is CASGLVTLGAYSNQPQHF.

The table lists this clone with a count of one. The V call is TRBV7-6, the J call TRBJ2-2; the D is unclear. V lost 1 base and J 5 bases, leaving 14 bases between the germline ends. Germline V gives CDR1 SGHVS, CDR2 FNYEAQ. There are 16 residues in the CDR3. This chain's CDR3 is CASSLGAVVSTGELFF. CDR3 nucleotides: TGTGCCAGCAGCTTAGGGGCCGTTGTTTCGACCGGGGAGCTGTTTTTT.

The chain joins TRBV9 to TRBJ2-7; 11 bases match TRBD1. From germline, CDR1 is SGDLS and CDR2 YYNGEE. The CDR3 contains 15 residues. The ends lost 4 bases at V and 1 base at J; junction bases unmatched: 4. The CDR3 sequence is CASSNRDRGSYEQYF. The CDR3 bases are TGTGCCAGCAGCAACCGGGACAGGGGGTCCTACGAGCAGTACTTC.

V is TRBV5-1 and J is TRBJ1-6; 9 bases map to TRBD1. The V and J ends lost 7 bases and 9 bases, in that order; junction bases with no gene match: 8. Germline V gene data show CDR1 as SGHRS and CDR2 as YFSETQ. The length of the CDR3 is 14 residues. CDR3 sequence (DNA): TGCGCCAGCTCCCAGGACAGGGGATTTTCACCCCTCCACTTT. Translating it yields CASSQDRGFSPLHF.

The chain joins TRBV4-2 to TRBJ2-5; the match to TRBD2 covers 9 bases. Germline assignment: CDR1 LGHNA and CDR2 YNFKEQ. J lost 4 bases, V lost 0 bases, and 3 bases had no gene match. The CDR3 runs to 15 residues. CDR3: CASSQDPTSGETQYF. CDR3 DNA: TGTGCCAGCAGCCAAGACCCGACTAGCGGAGAGACCCAGTACTTC.

The chain uses TRBV2 and TRBJ1-2; 8 positions match TRBD1. CDR1 and CDR2 (germline): SNHLY, FYNNEI. This CDR3 is 14 amino acids long. J was trimmed by 6 bases and V by 6 bases; bases with no gene match: 9. CDR3 residues: CASSSQGALDGYTF. CDR3 nucleotide sequence: TGTGCCAGCAGCAGCCAGGGGGCTCTCGATGGCTACACCTTC.

The V and J genes are TRBV5-1 and TRBJ2-5; 10 bases align to TRBD2. V trimming: 0 bases; J trimming: 5 bases; junction bases outside the gene matches: 7. Germline lookup yields CDR1 SGHRS and CDR2 YFSETQ. There are 16 residues in the CDR3. CDR3 in DNA: TGCGCCAGCAGCTTGGGCACTCTAGCGGGAGTGGAGACCCAGTACTTC. Its protein product is CASSLGTLAGVETQYF.

CDR3 amino acids: CASSQDILYNEQFF. The CDR3 bases are TGTGCCAGCAGCCAAGACATACTGTACAATGAGCAGTTCTTC. V and J are TRBV7-3 and TRBJ2-1, with D hard to call. CDR1 is SGHTA, CDR2 FQGTGA, per germline. The CDR3 spans 14 residues. V lost 5 bases and J lost 4, with 12 bases in between. Full variable domain (rest looked up from reference TRBV7-3 and TRBJ2-1): GAGVSQTPSNKVTEKGKYVELRCDPISGHTALYWYRQSLGQGPEFLIYFQGTGAADDSGLPNDRFFAVRPEGSVSTLKIQRTERGDSAVYLCASSQDILYNEQFFGPGTRLTVL.

The CDR3: CASSRGTGTFDEQYF. The CDR3 coding sequence is TGTGCCAGCTCACGCGGGACAGGTACGTTCGACGAGCAGTACTTC. The chain carries TRBV18 and TRBJ2-7; TRBD1 matches 8 bases. Unmatched junction bases numbered 10, after V lost 4 bases and J lost 5 bases. This CDR3 has 15 residues. Germline CDR1 is KGHSH and CDR2 is LQKENI.

V usage is TRBV24-1 and J usage is TRBJ2-5; TRBD1 is a possible D gene (6 bases). This CDR3 spans 13 amino acids. Germline V CDR1 and CDR2: KGHDR, SFDVKD. The V end was cut by 2 bases, the J end by 3 bases, with 6 bases between. CDR3 loop: CATSDYREETQYF. The CDR3 nucleotides are TGTGCCACCAGTGATTACAGGGAAGAGACCCAGTACTTC.

V is TRBV4-1 and J is TRBJ2-3, with D possibly being TRBD2 (5 bases). Germline CDR1 reads MGHRA; CDR2 reads YSYEKL. The CDR3 extends over 15 amino acids. Trimming took off 1 base at V and 2 bases at J, with 10 bases between the two ends. CDR3 sequence (DNA): TGCGCCAGCAGCCAAGTCGGGATGGACACAGATACGCAGTATTTT. This encodes CASSQVGMDTDTQYF.

V gene TRBV7-9 combines with J gene TRBJ2-3, with D possibly TRBD1 on 6 matching bases. Trimming pared 1 base from V and 2 bases from J, leaving 10 bases between. The CDR3 is 15 residues long. The germline CDR1 and CDR2 sequences are SEHNR and FQNEAQ (reference sequence). The CDR3 here is CASSLDRGHTDTQYF. As DNA, the CDR3 is TGTGCCAGCAGCTTAGACCGGGGACACACAGATACGCAGTATTTT.

The chain has TRBV7-2 and TRBJ2-3; 14 bases fit TRBD2. This CDR3 comprises 14 residues. Germline V gene lookup returns CDR1 SGHTA and CDR2 FQGNSA. Losses at the gene ends were 4 bases for V and 14 bases for J; bases not matched to a gene: 8. The CDR3 bases are TGTGCCAGCAGCTCTGGACTAGCGGGAGGCTCAAGGTATTTT. Its translation: CASSSGLAGGSRYF.

The V call is TRBV7-8, the J call TRBJ1-6; 7 positions match TRBD1. Germline CDR1 reads SGHVS; CDR2 reads FQNEAQ. The CDR3 length is 16 residues. With V trimmed by 2 bases and J by 10 bases, 11 bases remained unmatched. CDR3 protein: CASSLMTGSSYSPLHF. The CDR3 nucleotides are TGTGCCAGCAGCTTAATGACAGGGTCTTCATACTCACCCCTCCACTTT.

This sequence joins TRBV29-1 and TRBJ2-7, with D possibly TRBD1 on 6 matching bases. V lost 5 bases and J lost 10, with 21 bases in between. This CDR3 spans 13 amino acids. Germline lookup yields CDR1 SQVTM and CDR2 ANQGSEA. CDR3 residues: CSVRGTGTESQYF. CDR3 in DNA: TGCAGCGTTAGGGGGACCGGGACGGAATCACAGTACTTC.

The rearrangement joins TRBV6-2 or TRBV6-3 to TRBJ2-7; TRBD1 might be the D (5 bases). V was cut by 6 bases and J by 1 base, with 13 bases left in between. The CDR3 contains 14 residues. The germline V gene has CDR1 MNHEY and CDR2 SVGEGT. In DNA form, the CDR3 reads TGTGCCAGCAGCCCTTCAGGGAATTCCTACGAGCAGTACTTC. It encodes CASSPSGNSYEQYF.

This chain connects TRBV3-1 (or the pseudogene TRBV3-2) to TRBJ2-7; TRBD1 agrees at 9 bases. The trim removed 4 bases at V and 5 bases at J, leaving 9 bases unmatched. This CDR3 has 15 residues. Germline lookup yields CDR1 LGHDT and CDR2 YNNKEL (reference sequence). The CDR3: CASSLTPGQGNEQYF. As DNA, the CDR3 is TGTGCCAGCAGCCTCACACCGGGACAGGGCAACGAGCAGTACTTC.

This clone was picked up a small number of times. The rearrangement links TRBV7-2 to TRBJ2-7; TRBD2 agrees at 8 bases. This CDR3 comprises 15 residues. The ends lost 0 bases at V and 5 bases at J; junction bases unmatched: 6. CDR1 and CDR2 from the germline V gene are SGHTA and FQGNSA. CDR3: CASSLAPGGADEQYF. The CDR3 DNA sequence: TGTGCCAGCAGCTTAGCCCCCGGGGGGGCCGACGAGCAGTACTTC.

The chain employs TRBV15 and TRBJ2-1; TRBD2 aligns across 10 bases. With V trimmed by 0 bases and J by 7 bases, 12 bases remained unmatched. Per germline, CDR1 LNHNV and CDR2 YYDKDF (reference sequence). This CDR3 contains 18 residues. The CDR3 here is CATSRDTGSGRAGNEQFF. The CDR3 nucleotides are TGTGCCACCAGCAGAGATACGGGGAGCGGGAGGGCAGGAAATGAGCAGTTCTTC.

The chain uses TRBV10-3 and TRBJ2-7, with TRBD2 as a possible D gene (5 bases). The CDR3 covers 13 residues. Germline V CDR1 and CDR2: ENHRY, SYGVKD. Trimming pared 2 bases from V and 5 bases from J, leaving 10 bases between. The CDR3 protein is CAISETGNDEQYF. The CDR3 DNA is TGTGCCATCAGTGAGACGGGGAACGACGAGCAGTACTTC.

V is TRBV18 and J is TRBJ1-1; a weak D match, TRBD1 (5 bases). This CDR3 spans 13 amino acids. V lost 7 bases, J lost 4 bases, and 13 bases lay in between. Germline assignment: CDR1 KGHSH and CDR2 LQKENI. DNA for the CDR3: TGTGCCAGCTATGGGGCTCTGGGCACTGAAGCTTTCTTT. This encodes CASYGALGTEAFF. Using reference TRBV18 and TRBJ1-1 for the parts outside the CDR3, the full variable domain is NAGVMQNPRHLVRRRGQEARLRCSPMKGHSHVYWYRQLPEEGLKFMVYLQKENIIDESGMPKERFSAEFPKEGPSILRIQQVVRGDSAAYFCASYGALGTEAFFGQGTRLTVV.

The chain uses TRBV27 and TRBJ2-5; 9 bases are shared with TRBD1. The CDR3 consists of 16 residues. The germline CDR1 and CDR2 sequences are MNHEY and SMNVEV (reference sequence). Unmatched junction bases numbered 9, after V lost 5 bases and J lost 2 bases. The DNA of the CDR3 is TGTGCCAGCAGTCCCCGAGGGACAGGGCGACAAGAGACCCAGTACTTC. Its protein is CASSPRGTGRQETQYF.

This chain uses TRBV7-9 with TRBJ2-7, with 12 bases aligning to TRBD2. J lost 4 bases, V lost 7 bases, and 5 bases had no gene match. Germline V lookup: CDR1 SEHNR, CDR2 FQNEAQ (reference sequence). The CDR3 consists of 14 residues. CDR3 coding DNA: TGTGCCAGCACCAAGACTAGCGGGGGTTACGAGCAGTACTTC. Protein: CASTKTSGGYEQYF. Supplemented by reference TRBV7-9 and TRBJ2-7, the full variable domain reads DTGVSQNPRHKITKRGQNVTFRCDPISEHNRLYWYRQTLGQGPEFLTYFQNEAQLEKSRLLSDRFSAERPKGSFSTLEIQRTEQGDSAMYLCASTKTSGGYEQYFGPGTRLTVT.

The genes are TRBV7-2 and TRBJ1-1; D not certain. The V end was cut by 6 bases, the J end by 5 bases, with 10 bases between. This CDR3 has 12 amino acids. Germline CDR1 reads SGHTA; CDR2 reads FQGNSA. The CDR3 DNA follows: TGTGCCAGCAGTCAAGGGAGGACTGAAGCTTTCTTT. Translation: CASSQGRTEAFF.